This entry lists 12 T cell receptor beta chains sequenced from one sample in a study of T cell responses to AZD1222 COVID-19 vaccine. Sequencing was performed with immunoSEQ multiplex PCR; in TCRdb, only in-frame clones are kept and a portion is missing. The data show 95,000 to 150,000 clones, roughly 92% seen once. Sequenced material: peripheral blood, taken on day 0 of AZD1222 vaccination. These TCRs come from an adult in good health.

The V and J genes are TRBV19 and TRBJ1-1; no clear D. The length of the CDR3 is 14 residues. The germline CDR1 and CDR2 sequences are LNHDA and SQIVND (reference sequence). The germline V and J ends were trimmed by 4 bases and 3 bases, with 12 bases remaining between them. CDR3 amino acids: CASSRGFGDTEAFF. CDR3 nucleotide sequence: TGTGCCAGTAGTAGGGGTTTTGGGGACACTGAAGCTTTCTTT.

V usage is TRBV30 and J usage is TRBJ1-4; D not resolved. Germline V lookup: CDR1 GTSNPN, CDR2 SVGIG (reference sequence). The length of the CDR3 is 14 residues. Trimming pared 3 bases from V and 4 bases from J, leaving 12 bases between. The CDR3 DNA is TGTGCCTGGAGACGGACGGAACTTAATGAAAAACTGTTTTTT. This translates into CAWRRTELNEKLFF. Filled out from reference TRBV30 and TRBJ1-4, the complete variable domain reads SQTIHQWPATLVQPVGSPLSLECTVEGTSNPNLYWYRQAAGRGLQLLFYSVGIGQISSEVPQNLSASRPQDRQFILSSKKLLLSDSGFYLCAWRRTELNEKLFFGSGTQLSVL.

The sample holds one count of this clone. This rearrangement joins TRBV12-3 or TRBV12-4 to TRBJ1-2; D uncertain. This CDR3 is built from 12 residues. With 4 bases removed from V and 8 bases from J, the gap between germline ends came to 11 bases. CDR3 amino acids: CASSSSGLGYTF. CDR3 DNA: TGTGCCAGCAGTTCATCGGGGTTAGGCTACACCTTC.

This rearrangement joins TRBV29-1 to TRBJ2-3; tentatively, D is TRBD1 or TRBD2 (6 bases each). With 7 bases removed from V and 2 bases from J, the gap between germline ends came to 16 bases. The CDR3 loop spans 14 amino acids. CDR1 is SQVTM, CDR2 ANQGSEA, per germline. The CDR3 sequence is CSGGQSGFTDTQYF. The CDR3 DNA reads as TGCAGCGGGGGGCAGAGCGGGTTCACAGATACGCAGTATTTT.

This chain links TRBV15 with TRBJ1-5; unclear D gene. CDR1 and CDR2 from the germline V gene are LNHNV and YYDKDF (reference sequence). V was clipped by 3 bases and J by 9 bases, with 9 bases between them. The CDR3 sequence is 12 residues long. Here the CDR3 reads CATSRARGPQHF. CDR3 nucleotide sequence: TGTGCCACCAGCAGGGCCCGAGGGCCCCAGCATTTT.

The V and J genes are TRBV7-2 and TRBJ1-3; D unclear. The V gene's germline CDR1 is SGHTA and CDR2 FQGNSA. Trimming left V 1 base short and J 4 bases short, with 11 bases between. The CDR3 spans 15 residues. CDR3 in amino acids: CASSLGLTGGNTIYF. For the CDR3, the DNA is TGTGCCAGCAGCTTAGGGCTAACGGGGGGAAACACCATATATTTT.

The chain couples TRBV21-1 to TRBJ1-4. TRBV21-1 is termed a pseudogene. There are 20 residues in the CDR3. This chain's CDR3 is CASSKAGKREPRQRGEKLFF. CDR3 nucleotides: TGTGCCAGCAGCAAAGCAGGGAAGAGAGAACCGCGCCAGCGCGGTGAAAAACTGTTTTTT.

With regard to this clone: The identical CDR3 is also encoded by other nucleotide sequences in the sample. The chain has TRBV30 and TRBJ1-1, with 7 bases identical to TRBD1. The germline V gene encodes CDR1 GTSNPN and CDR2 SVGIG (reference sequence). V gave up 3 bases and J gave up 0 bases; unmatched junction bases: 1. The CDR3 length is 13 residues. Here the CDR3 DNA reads TGTGCCTGGAGACAGGGGATGAACACTGAAGCTTTCTTT. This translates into CAWRQGMNTEAFF.

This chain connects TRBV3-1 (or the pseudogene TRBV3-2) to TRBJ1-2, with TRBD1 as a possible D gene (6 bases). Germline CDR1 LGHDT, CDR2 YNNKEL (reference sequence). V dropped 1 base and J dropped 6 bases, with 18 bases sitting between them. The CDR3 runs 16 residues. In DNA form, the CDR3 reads TGTGCCAGCAGCCAAGGAACAGGGACCTTAGGGAATGGCTACACCTTC. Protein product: CASSQGTGTLGNGYTF.

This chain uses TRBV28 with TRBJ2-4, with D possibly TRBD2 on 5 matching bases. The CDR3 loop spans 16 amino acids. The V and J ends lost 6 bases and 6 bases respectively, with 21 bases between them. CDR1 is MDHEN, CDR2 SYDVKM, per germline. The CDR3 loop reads CASRSPTGLGGNIQYF. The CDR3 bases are TGTGCCAGCAGGAGCCCTACGGGGTTAGGAGGAAACATTCAGTACTTC.

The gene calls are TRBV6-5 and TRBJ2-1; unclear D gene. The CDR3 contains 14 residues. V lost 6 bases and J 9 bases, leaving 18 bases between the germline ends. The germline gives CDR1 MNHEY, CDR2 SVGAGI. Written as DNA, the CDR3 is TGTGCCAGCAGAGGACGGTCTGTCGTTGGTGAGCAGTTCTTC. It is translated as CASRGRSVVGEQFF.

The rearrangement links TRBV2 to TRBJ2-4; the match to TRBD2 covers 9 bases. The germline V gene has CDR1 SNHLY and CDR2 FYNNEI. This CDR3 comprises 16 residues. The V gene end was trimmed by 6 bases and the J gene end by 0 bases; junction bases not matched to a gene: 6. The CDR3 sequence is CASSVIAGVAKNIQYF. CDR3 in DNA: TGTGCCAGCAGCGTTATAGCGGGAGTAGCCAAAAACATTCAGTACTTC.